A single T cell receptor beta chain is shown here with its context. The antigen this receptor binds is unknown. No per-base quality is available; no much larger clone lies one base away. The data originate from a study of post-analysis software for immune sequencing data (dated by TCRdb to the mid-2010s). Some background on the complete study: The recorded disease courses included relapsing-remitting, secondary progressive and progressive-relapsing multiple sclerosis, and some patients had no subtype annotation. A subset of samples was prepared in parallel using single-end sample barcoding, then pooled and co-amplified after Illumina adapter ligation. The patient repertoires were set against 10 to 11 previously published healthy control repertoires from donors whose ages ranged from roughly 6 to 25 years.

What the study reported, not specific to this receptor: The control group was slightly older than the multiple sclerosis patient group. Direct clustering with F measure revealed strong co-clustering of samples prepared in the same batch, which led to a batch-effect correction. About five TRBV segments, including TRBV5-6, TRBV5-1 and TRBV20-1, were significantly more frequent in patients than controls. Compared with controls, multiple sclerosis patients had significantly lower normalized Chao1 diversity, a finding suggesting substantial peripheral T-cell clonal expansion.

To demonstrate the VDJtools post-analysis software, TCR beta repertoires were profiled from the peripheral blood of roughly 12 young patients with multiple sclerosis. The multiple sclerosis patients were children and adolescents between roughly 6 and 17 years of age. The library was built by means of PCR. Sequencing took place on an Illumina HiSeq 2500. To reduce PCR and sequencing biases, unique molecular identifiers were built into the TCR beta cDNA libraries. Every 1 to 10 million input T cells yielded approximately 500,000 cDNA molecules, meaning each molecule approximated one T cell. The same protocol used for the earlier healthy control dataset was applied to prepare and sequence the patient libraries. Within a given batch, samples were prepared together, multiplexed and sequenced on the same HiSeq lane. Under the source paper's analysis protocol: Raw barcoded reads were processed with MIGEC, discarding single-read molecular identifier groups before consensus assembly and CDR3 extraction. Clonotype tables were post-analysed with VDJtools, normalizing diversity by down-sampling all datasets to the smallest sample size. Repertoire overlap clustering matched CDR3 amino acid but not nucleotide sequences to correct batch-related cross-sample contamination. The public reads were reprocessed in TCRdb via fastp at Q25 and MiXCR, keeping in-frame beta chains. Entries that share a CDR3 protein sequence are merged under the most common genes and DNA. Clone size and V and J calls follow TCRdb, not the original study. The sample profile shows about 770,000 distinct CDR3 sequences; more than 45% of them were found once. Roughly 4.5% of the sample is in the top ten clones.

According to the germline V gene (reference sequence), CDR1 reads LNHNV and CDR2 reads YYDKDF. V is reduced by 1 base and J by 6 bases, leaving a spacing of 21 bases between them. The cysteine opens and the phenylalanine closes a CDR3 of 17 amino acids. Only the CDR3 part of the read is kept: 51 bases, read in frame from the first base. Rearrangement joined TRBV15 to TRBJ1-2; 5 matching bases give a weak D call of TRBD1. This TCR derives from a girl between 5 and 17 years old with multiple sclerosis. The sequenced sample was blood. The CDR3 region reads CATSRVNFDSPSDGYTF. DNA sequence: TGTGCCACCAGCAGAGTCAACTTCGACAGTCCGTCGGATGGCTACACCTTC.